Described below is a single T cell receptor (beta chain) sequence and its context. The antigen is undetermined. The study ran its PCR with 60 Vbeta and 13 Jbeta primers. Per the study methods: An analysis that came later counted 77 million or so unique TCR beta chains, approximately 9.9 million shared. Profiled with immunoSEQ multiplex PCR; TCRdb holds only in-frame clones, not every one. V and J calls and clone size follow that table, whereas D and trimming were derived from the DNA. There are over 30,000 clones in the sample, with around 3.4% held by the top ten. Germline trimming cut 1 base from V and 7 bases from J; bases unmatched to any gene: 8. CDR1 is SGHTA, CDR2 FQGNSA, per germline. This CDR3 contains 16 residues. The data belong to a study of cytomegalovirus exposure and HLA in healthy donors. Study context: Earlier, roughly 180 million T cells were analyzed, and 117 million unique TCR beta sequences were found among them.

Study findings and constraints: In a later analysis, an Asian-associated ancestry cluster reportedly showed fewer N-insertions than the 666-donor mean. Clonal expansion, a later analysis showed, was greater in HLA-associated TCR beta chains than in equally common others.

The V call is TRBV7-2, the J call TRBJ1-2; 11 positions agree with TRBD1. The sample taken for sequencing was PBMCs. The source is a man between 35 and 55 years old in good health and CMV-seronegative. Written as DNA, the CDR3 is TGTGCCAGCAGCTTAGGGAGAGGACAGGGGGCGTCTGGCTACACCTTC. It codes for CASSLGRGQGASGYTF. The full variable domain, its missing parts supplied by reference TRBV7-2 and TRBJ1-2, is GAGVSQSPSNKVTEKGKDVELRCDPISGHTALYWYRQSLGQGLEFLIYFQGNSAPDKSGLPSDRFSAERTGGSVSTLTIQRTQQEDSAVYLCASSLGRGQGASGYTFGSGTRLTVV.